This T cell receptor beta chain was sequenced for a study of blood T cell repertoires in COVID-19. Study background: Specimens from acute and convalescent COVID-19 originated in the United States, Italy and Spain. Nucleic acid was either cDNA or gDNA, and it came from T cells, B-cell-depleted T cells, or PBMCs.

Per the study methods: Counts of nucleated cells, estimated from reference gene primer amplification, were obtained. Measured with immunoSEQ multiplex PCR; TCRdb has only the in-frame clones, and not every one. V and J calls and clone size are those listed in that table; D and trimming were worked out from the DNA. The sample holds 200,000 to 250,000 clones, approximately 85% seen once. Trimming at V came to 5 bases and at J to 2 bases, leaving 3 bases not matched to a gene. Looked up from germline, CDR1 is SGHTA and CDR2 is FQGNSA. The CDR3 is 14 amino acids. The Seattle patients joined while their infection was active and were tracked longitudinally afterward. This clone has only one observation.

The chain carries TRBV7-2 and TRBJ2-1; TRBD1 agrees at 7 bases. The sequence was collected from a woman aged 70-85 years with COVID-19, enrolled during active disease. The sequenced sample was peripheral blood. This CDR3 reads CASSIGQAYNEQFF. As DNA, the CDR3 is TGTGCCAGCAGCATCGGACAGGCCTACAATGAGCAGTTCTTC.